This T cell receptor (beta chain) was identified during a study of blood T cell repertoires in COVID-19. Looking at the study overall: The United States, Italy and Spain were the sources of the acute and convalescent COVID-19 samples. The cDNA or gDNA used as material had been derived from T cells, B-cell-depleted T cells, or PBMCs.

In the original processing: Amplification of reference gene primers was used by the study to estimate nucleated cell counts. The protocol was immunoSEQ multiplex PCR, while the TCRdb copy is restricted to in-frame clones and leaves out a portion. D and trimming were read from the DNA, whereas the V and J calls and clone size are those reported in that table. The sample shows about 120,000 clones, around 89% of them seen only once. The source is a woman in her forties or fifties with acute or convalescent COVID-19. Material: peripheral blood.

DNA for the CDR3: TGTGCCAGTAGCGACCGCAGCGTCAATCAGCCCCAGCATTTT. It codes for CASSDRSVNQPQHF. The V and J genes are TRBV19 and TRBJ1-5, with no clear D. With 6 bases removed from V and 3 bases from J, the gap between germline ends came to 12 bases. The germline V gene has CDR1 LNHDA and CDR2 SQIVND (reference sequence). The CDR3 contains 14 residues.